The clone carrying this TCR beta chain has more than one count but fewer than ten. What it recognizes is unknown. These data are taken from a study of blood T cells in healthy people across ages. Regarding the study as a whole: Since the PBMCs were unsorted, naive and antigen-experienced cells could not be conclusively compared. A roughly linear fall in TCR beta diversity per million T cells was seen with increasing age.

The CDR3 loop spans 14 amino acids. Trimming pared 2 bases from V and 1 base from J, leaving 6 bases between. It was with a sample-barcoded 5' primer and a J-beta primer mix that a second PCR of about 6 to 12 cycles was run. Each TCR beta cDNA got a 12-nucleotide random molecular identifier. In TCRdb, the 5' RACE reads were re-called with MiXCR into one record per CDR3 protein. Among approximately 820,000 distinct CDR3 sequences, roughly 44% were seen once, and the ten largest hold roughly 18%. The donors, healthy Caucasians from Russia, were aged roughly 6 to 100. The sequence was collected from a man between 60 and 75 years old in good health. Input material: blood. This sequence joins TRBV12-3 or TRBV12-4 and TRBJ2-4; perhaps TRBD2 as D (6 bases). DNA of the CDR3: TGTGCCAGCAGTTTACGGGAGGCCAAAAACATTCAGTACTTC. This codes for CASSLREAKNIQYF.